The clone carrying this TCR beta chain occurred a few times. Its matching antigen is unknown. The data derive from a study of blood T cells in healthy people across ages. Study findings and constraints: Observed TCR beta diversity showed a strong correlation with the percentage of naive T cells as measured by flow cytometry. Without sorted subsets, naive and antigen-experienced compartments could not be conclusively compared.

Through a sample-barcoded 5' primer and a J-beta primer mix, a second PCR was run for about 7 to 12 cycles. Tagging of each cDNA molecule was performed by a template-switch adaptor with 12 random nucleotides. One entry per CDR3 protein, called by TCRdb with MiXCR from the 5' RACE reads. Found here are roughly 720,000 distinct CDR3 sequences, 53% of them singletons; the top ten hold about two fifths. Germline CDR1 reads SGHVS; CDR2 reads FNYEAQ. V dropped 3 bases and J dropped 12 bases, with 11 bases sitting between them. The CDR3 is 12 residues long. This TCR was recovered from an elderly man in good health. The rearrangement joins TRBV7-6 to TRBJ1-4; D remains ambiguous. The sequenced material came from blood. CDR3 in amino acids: CASSFRLGELFF. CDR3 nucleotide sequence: TGTGCCAGCAGCTTTAGACTGGGAGAACTGTTTTTT.